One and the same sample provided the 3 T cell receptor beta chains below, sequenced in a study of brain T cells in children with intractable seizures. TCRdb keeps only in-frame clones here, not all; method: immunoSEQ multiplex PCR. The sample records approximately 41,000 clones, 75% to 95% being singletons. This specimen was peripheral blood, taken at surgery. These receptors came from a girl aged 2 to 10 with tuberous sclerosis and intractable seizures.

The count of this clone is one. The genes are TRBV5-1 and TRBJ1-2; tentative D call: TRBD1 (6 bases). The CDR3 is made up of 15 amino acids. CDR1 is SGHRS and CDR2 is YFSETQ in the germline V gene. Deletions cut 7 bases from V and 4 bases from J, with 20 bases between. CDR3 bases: TGCGCCAGCTCGCCGGGACACCTTCTAGCCTATGGCTACACCTTC. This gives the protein CASSPGHLLAYGYTF.

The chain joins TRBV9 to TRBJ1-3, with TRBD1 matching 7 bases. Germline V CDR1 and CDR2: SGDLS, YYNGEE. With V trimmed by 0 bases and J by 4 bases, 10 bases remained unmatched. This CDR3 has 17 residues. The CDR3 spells CASSVGYPGQPGNTIYF. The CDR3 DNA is TGTGCCAGCAGCGTAGGTTATCCGGGACAGCCGGGAAACACCATATATTTT.

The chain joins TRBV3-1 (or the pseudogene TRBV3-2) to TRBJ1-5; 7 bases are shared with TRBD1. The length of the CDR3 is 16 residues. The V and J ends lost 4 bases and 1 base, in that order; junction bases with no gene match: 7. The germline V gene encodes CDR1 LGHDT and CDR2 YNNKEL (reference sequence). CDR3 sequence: CASSPLPTGSNQPQHF. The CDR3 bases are TGTGCCAGCAGCCCTCTTCCGACAGGGAGCAATCAGCCCCAGCATTTT.